One sample yielded the 31 T cell receptor beta chains listed below, sequenced in a study of blood T cell repertoires in COVID-19. Sequencing was performed with immunoSEQ multiplex PCR; in TCRdb, only in-frame clones are kept and a portion is missing. The profile shows 95,000 to 130,000 clones, around four fifths of them singletons. The sample comprised peripheral blood. These receptors were collected from a man aged 30-40 years with acute or convalescent COVID-19.

This clone was detected once. The chain carries TRBV6-2 or TRBV6-3 and TRBJ2-7, with D possibly TRBD2 on 5 matching bases. V was clipped by 6 bases and J by 2 bases, with 29 bases between them. In germline, CDR1 is MNHEY, CDR2 SVGEGT. There are 19 residues in the CDR3. The CDR3, as DNA: TGTGCCAGCAGCCCTCCCGGTGGGAGCGGCCTGGAGCACCCCTACGAGCAGTACGTC. Its protein is CASSPPGGSGLEHPYEQYV.

V usage is TRBV4-1 and J usage is TRBJ2-1; 10 bases are shared with TRBD2. The CDR3 extends over 16 amino acids. Germline CDR1 is MGHRA and CDR2 is YSYEKL. The V gene end was trimmed by 1 base and the J gene end by 8 bases; junction bases not matched to a gene: 8. The CDR3 DNA reads TGCGCCAGCAGCCAAGCCGGTCTAGCGGGGGCGGATGAGCAGTTCTTC. Amino acid sequence: CASSQAGLAGADEQFF.

In DNA, the CDR3 is TGTGCCAGCAGCTTGGCCGGGGTAGGCCCTGGAAACACCATATATTTT. Amino acids: CASSLAGVGPGNTIYF. This chain uses TRBV5-4 with TRBJ1-3, with D uncertain. This CDR3 has 16 residues. Trimming removed 0 bases at V and 2 bases at J, with 12 bases between. Per the germline V gene, CDR1 is SGHNT and CDR2 is YYREEE (reference sequence).

The V call is TRBV6-1, the J call TRBJ1-2, with D unclear. The CDR3 extends over 14 amino acids. Germline V gene sequence: CDR1 MNHNS, CDR2 SASEGT. The V end was cut by 2 bases, the J end by 4 bases, with 11 bases between. The CDR3 bases are TGTGCCAGCAGTGAACGTCGGGGAGCCTATGGCTACACCTTC. It codes for CASSERRGAYGYTF.

The CDR3 loop is CASRPGTNTGELFF. Written as DNA, the CDR3 is TGTGCCAGCAGACCCGGGACAAACACCGGGGAGCTGTTTTTT. The chain uses TRBV2 and TRBJ2-2; a possible D gene is TRBD1 (6 bases). Trimming removed 6 bases from V and 2 bases from J, with 10 bases in between. Per germline, CDR1 SNHLY and CDR2 FYNNEI. CDR3 length: 14 residues.

V is TRBV30 and J is TRBJ1-5; unclear D gene. Per the germline V gene, CDR1 is GTSNPN and CDR2 is SVGIG (reference sequence). The CDR3 consists of 14 residues. V was cut by 1 base and J by 7 bases, with 14 bases left in between. The chain's CDR3 is CAWSDRTWSQPQHF. Here the CDR3 DNA reads TGTGCCTGGAGTGACCGTACATGGTCCCAGCCCCAGCATTTT. The variable domain in full, with the rest retrieved from reference TRBV30 and TRBJ1-5, is SQTIHQWPATLVQPVGSPLSLECTVEGTSNPNLYWYRQAAGRGLQLLFYSVGIGQISSEVPQNLSASRPQDRQFILSSKKLLLSDSGFYLCAWSDRTWSQPQHFGDGTRLSIL.

V is TRBV27 and J is TRBJ1-5, with 9 positions matching TRBD1. V lost 7 bases and J lost 2; bases outside the gene matches: 6. The germline V gene has CDR1 MNHEY and CDR2 SMNVEV (reference sequence). The CDR3 covers 15 residues. The CDR3 DNA sequence: TGTGCCAGCAAACAGGACAGGGGCCGCAATCAGCCCCAGCATTTT. It codes for CASKQDRGRNQPQHF.

The CDR3 is CASSFDRGNTEAFF. CDR3 in DNA: TGTGCCAGCAGTTTCGACAGGGGGAACACTGAAGCTTTCTTT. This rearrangement joins TRBV6-2 or TRBV6-3 to TRBJ1-1; 8 nucleotides align to TRBD1. CDR3 size: 14 residues. The V gene's germline CDR1 is MNHEY and CDR2 SVGEGT. V was pared by 4 bases and J by 1 base, with 2 bases of the junction left unmatched.

The chain couples TRBV27 to TRBJ1-1; D is possibly TRBD1 (5 bases). Trimming removed 5 bases from V and 4 bases from J, with 11 bases in between. CDR3 length: 13 residues. In germline, CDR1 is MNHEY, CDR2 SMNVEV (reference sequence). The chain's CDR3 is CASSRREGTEAFF. Written as DNA, the CDR3 is TGTGCCAGCAGTCGCAGGGAAGGCACTGAAGCTTTCTTT.

This chain uses TRBV30 with TRBJ1-5; 10 bases align to TRBD1. The CDR3 contains 15 residues. After removal of 1 base from V and 7 bases from J, the junction contained 7 bases not matched to a gene. Germline V CDR1 and CDR2: GTSNPN, SVGIG (reference sequence). The CDR3 loop is CAWSEMTGGRQPQHF. DNA for the CDR3: TGTGCCTGGAGTGAGATGACAGGGGGCAGGCAGCCCCAGCATTTT.

The chain uses TRBV19 and TRBJ2-7; 7 bases are shared with TRBD1. V was pared by 4 bases and J by 6 bases, with 9 bases of the junction left unmatched. This CDR3 comprises 14 residues. Germline assignment: CDR1 LNHDA and CDR2 SQIVND (reference sequence). CDR3 loop: CASSTPGQTCEQYF. In nucleotides, the CDR3 is TGTGCCAGTAGTACCCCGGGACAGACCTGCGAGCAGTACTTC.

The CDR3 sequence is CASSYSGSGKLFF. The CDR3 nucleotides are TGTGCCAGCAGTTACTCGGGATCGGGGAAACTGTTTTTT. The chain links TRBV6-5 to TRBJ1-4; D is unresolved. V dropped 0 bases and J dropped 11 bases, with 10 bases sitting between them. The germline V gene has CDR1 MNHEY and CDR2 SVGAGI. The CDR3 consists of 13 residues.

This chain links TRBV3-1 (or the pseudogene TRBV3-2) with TRBJ2-3; 8 bases map to TRBD2. J gave up 2 bases and V 5 bases, and 3 bases lay outside the gene matches. CDR1 and CDR2 (germline): LGHDT, YNNKEL (reference sequence). The CDR3 is made up of 14 amino acids. CDR3 region: CASSYGLATDTQYF. Here the CDR3 DNA reads TGTGCCAGCAGCTATGGACTAGCCACAGATACGCAGTATTTT.

This rearrangement joins TRBV7-8 to TRBJ2-7; 11 bases map to TRBD2. J lost 4 bases, V lost 5 bases, and 7 bases had no gene match. The CDR3 runs to 15 residues. Germline V gives CDR1 SGHVS, CDR2 FQNEAQ. The DNA for the CDR3 is TGTGCCAGCAGCCTCACTAGCGGGGGACCATACGAGCAGTACTTC. The encoded protein is CASSLTSGGPYEQYF. The full variable domain, its missing parts supplied by reference TRBV7-8 and TRBJ2-7, is GAGVSQSPRYKVAKRGQDVALRCDPISGHVSLFWYQQALGQGPEFLTYFQNEAQLDKSGLPSDRFFAERPEGSVSTLKIQRTQQEDSAVYLCASSLTSGGPYEQYFGPGTRLTVT.

The chain recombines TRBV6-1 with TRBJ1-2; a weak D match, TRBD1 (5 bases). The CDR3 totals 11 residues. CDR1 and CDR2 (germline): MNHNS, SASEGT. V gave up 6 bases and J gave up 7 bases, with 9 bases separating them. As DNA, the CDR3 is TGTGCCAGCAGCACCGGGGGTGGCTACACCTTC. Amino acid sequence: CASSTGGGYTF.

The V call is TRBV5-4, the J call TRBJ1-1; TRBD1 might be the D (6 bases). The V and J ends lost 7 bases and 0 bases respectively, with 7 bases between them. Per the germline V gene, CDR1 is SGHNT and CDR2 is YYREEE (reference sequence). This CDR3 comprises 12 residues. The chain's CDR3 is CASGTMNTEAFF. The CDR3, as DNA: TGTGCCAGCGGGACAATGAACACTGAAGCTTTCTTT.

The V call is TRBV30, the J call TRBJ2-1; 9 nucleotides line up with TRBD1. The CDR3 covers 18 residues. After removal of 2 bases from V and 6 bases from J, the junction contained 17 bases not matched to a gene. CDR1 is GTSNPN, CDR2 SVGIG, per germline (reference sequence). Here the CDR3 DNA reads TGTGCCTGGAGTCCAACAAGGACAGGGGAATGGGGTAGCAATGAGCAGTTCTTC. As protein: CAWSPTRTGEWGSNEQFF.

The chain combines TRBV12-3 or TRBV12-4 with TRBJ1-2, with 9 bases lining up with TRBD1. J was trimmed by 10 bases and V by 5 bases; bases with no gene match: 8. The CDR3 runs to 13 residues. For the CDR3, the DNA is TGTGCCAGCAGTCCACATACAGGGGGCGACTACACCTTC. This sequence encodes CASSPHTGGDYTF.

CDR3 residues: CASSYSGLAGEGQYF. The CDR3 DNA is TGTGCCAGCAGTTACTCGGGACTAGCGGGAGAGGGCCAGTACTTC. The genes are TRBV6-5 and TRBJ2-5; 14 bases fit TRBD2. The CDR3 consists of 15 residues. From germline, CDR1 is MNHEY and CDR2 SVGAGI. The V gene end was trimmed by 0 bases and the J gene end by 10 bases; junction bases not matched to a gene: 4.

The V and J genes are TRBV10-3 and TRBJ1-1; a weak D match, TRBD1 (6 bases). The CDR3 spans 13 residues. V was clipped by 7 bases and J by 5 bases, with 14 bases between them. Germline lookup yields CDR1 ENHRY and CDR2 SYGVKD. The CDR3 DNA sequence: TGTGCCATCAAGGAGGGGGAGGGGACTGAAGCTTTCTTT. It translates to CAIKEGEGTEAFF.

The rearrangement links TRBV30 to TRBJ2-7, with D perhaps TRBD2 (6 bases). V shed 1 base and J shed 3 bases, with 16 bases lying between them. The CDR3 consists of 15 residues. Per germline, CDR1 GTSNPN and CDR2 SVGIG (reference sequence). The CDR3 bases are TGTGCCTGGAGTGCGATTGGGAGGCCTCTCTACGAGCAGTACGTC. It codes for CAWSAIGRPLYEQYV.

V and J are TRBV7-8 and TRBJ2-4; TRBD2 is a possible D gene (6 bases). Looked up from germline, CDR1 is SGHVS and CDR2 is FQNEAQ. V lost 2 bases and J 6 bases, leaving 17 bases between the germline ends. The CDR3 covers 16 residues. The CDR3 reads CASSLYLMGGGNIQYF. The DNA of the CDR3 is TGTGCCAGCAGCTTATACCTTATGGGGGGAGGAAACATTCAGTACTTC.

The rearrangement uses TRBV3-1 (or the pseudogene TRBV3-2) and TRBJ1-2; D is unresolved. V lost 4 bases, J lost 7 bases, and 7 bases lay in between. This CDR3 comprises 11 residues. CDR1 LGHDT and CDR2 YNNKEL come from the germline V gene (reference sequence). The CDR3, as DNA: TGTGCCAGCAGCCTGTCGGGTGGCTACACCTTC. This codes for CASSLSGGYTF.

This sequence joins TRBV11-2 and TRBJ2-1, with D hard to call. This CDR3 has 16 amino acids. Between the trimmed V and J ends, which lost 0 bases and 4 bases, there was a span of 13 bases. CDR1 is SGHAT, CDR2 FQNNGV, per germline. CDR3 in amino acids: CASSLDRAIGYNEQFF. The CDR3 DNA reads TGTGCCAGCAGCTTAGATCGAGCGATAGGTTACAATGAGCAGTTCTTC.

J is TRBJ1-2 and V is TRBV7-9; perhaps TRBD1 as D (5 bases). Trimming removed 5 bases at V and 0 bases at J, with 13 bases between. The length of the CDR3 is 15 residues. Germline V gene lookup returns CDR1 SEHNR and CDR2 FQNEAQ (reference sequence). CDR3 residues: CASSPMGGANYGYTF. CDR3 nucleotides: TGTGCCAGCAGCCCCATGGGGGGGGCTAACTATGGCTACACCTTC. Using reference TRBV7-9 and TRBJ1-2 for the parts outside the CDR3, the full variable domain is DTGVSQNPRHKITKRGQNVTFRCDPISEHNRLYWYRQTLGQGPEFLTYFQNEAQLEKSRLLSDRFSAERPKGSFSTLEIQRTEQGDSAMYLCASSPMGGANYGYTFGSGTRLTVV.

The chain is built from TRBV7-2 and TRBJ2-5; 9 positions agree with TRBD2. The CDR3 is 16 amino acids. Trimming took 0 bases from V and 5 from J; bases not matched to a gene: 7. Germline values: CDR1 SGHTA, CDR2 FQGNSA. CDR3 sequence: CASSLARRGGRETQYF. The CDR3 nucleotides are TGTGCCAGCAGCTTAGCGAGGCGGGGGGGCCGGGAGACCCAGTACTTC.

Only one count was recorded for this clone. J is TRBJ1-1 and V is TRBV10-3; D may be TRBD1 (5 bases). Germline V gene sequence: CDR1 ENHRY, CDR2 SYGVKD. Trimming removed 3 bases at V and 6 bases at J, with 23 bases between. The CDR3 consists of 17 residues. In DNA form, the CDR3 reads TGTGCCATCAGTGACGATCATCGGCAGGGATCGATCCCTGAAGCTTTCTTT. As protein: CAISDDHRQGSIPEAFF.

The V call is TRBV6-6, the J call TRBJ1-5, with 7 bases identical to TRBD1. There are 16 residues in the CDR3. J was trimmed by 7 bases and V by 5 bases; bases with no gene match: 14. Germline V gene sequence: CDR1 MNHNY, CDR2 SVGAGI (reference sequence). CDR3 sequence: CASSPRGRGAAQPQHF. CDR3 bases: TGTGCCAGCAGTCCTAGGGGGCGCGGGGCTGCACAGCCCCAGCATTTT.

The J gene is TRBJ2-7, the V gene TRBV2; D might be TRBD1 (5 bases). V lost 3 bases and J lost 3, with 9 bases in between. Germline CDR1 is SNHLY and CDR2 is FYNNEI. The CDR3 spans 13 residues. The DNA for the CDR3 is TGTGCCAGCAGTGAGGCAGGGATCTACGAGCAGTACTTC. Its protein product is CASSEAGIYEQYF.

This rearrangement joins TRBV3-1 (or the pseudogene TRBV3-2) to TRBJ2-2; 9 bases line up with TRBD2. Per germline, CDR1 LGHDT and CDR2 YNNKEL (reference sequence). V was pared by 1 base and J by 6 bases, with 6 bases of the junction left unmatched. The CDR3 spans 16 residues. The CDR3 nucleotides read TGTGCCAGCAGCCAAGTTATTAGCGGGGGCGCCGGGGAGCTGTTTTTT. Residues: CASSQVISGGAGELFF.

The chain carries TRBV13 and TRBJ1-1, with TRBD1 matching over 11 bases. Per germline, CDR1 PRHDT and CDR2 FYEKMQ (reference sequence). V was pared by 4 bases and J by 5 bases, with 3 bases of the junction left unmatched. The CDR3 extends over 14 amino acids. This CDR3 is CASSYGTGGTEAFF. In DNA, the CDR3 is TGTGCCAGCAGCTATGGGACAGGGGGGACTGAAGCTTTCTTT. The whole variable domain, filled in from reference TRBV13 and TRBJ1-1, reads AAGVIQSPRHLIKEKRETATLKCYPIPRHDTVYWYQQGPGQDPQFLISFYEKMQSDKGSIPDRFSAQQFSDYHSELNMSSLELGDSALYFCASSYGTGGTEAFFGQGTRLTVV.